This TCR beta chain was identified in a study of cytomegalovirus exposure and HLA in healthy donors. The study ran its PCR with 60 Vbeta and 13 Jbeta primers. The method was immunoSEQ multiplex PCR; TCRdb's version includes in-frame clones alone and lacks a portion of them. The sample shows hundreds of thousands of clones, about 80% of them seen only once. V lost 4 bases to trimming and J lost 3 bases, with 10 bases between them. Germline V gives CDR1 MNHNY, CDR2 SVGAGI (reference sequence). The CDR3 has 14 residues. The chain employs TRBV6-6 and TRBJ2-4; D remains unclear. This clonotype originated in a man aged 35-49 years in good health and CMV-seropositive. Sequencing was done on a sample of PBMCs. The CDR3 loop is CASSSKQIKNIQYF. The CDR3 nucleotides read TGTGCCAGCAGTTCGAAACAAATCAAAAACATTCAGTACTTC.